The T cell receptor beta chain under discussion was sequenced for a study of T cell responses to AZD1222 COVID-19 vaccine. Study results and caveats: Spike as a whole was targeted by vaccine-associated CD4 TCRs, dominant at 160-218 and 743-854. As reported, nearly half of all spike-specific TCRs target variant regions that are unmutated.

V dropped 2 bases and J dropped 8 bases, with 7 bases sitting between them. This CDR3 region has 12 residues. Per the germline V gene, CDR1 is MNHEY and CDR2 is SMNVEV (reference sequence). This table comes from immunoSEQ multiplex PCR, and its TCRdb copy is limited to in-frame clones, with some not included. The data hold some 120,000 clones, with about nine tenths observed a single time. By sample share, this clone is medium-sized. Its antigen is not identified. Other DNA sequences from this sample encode an identical CDR3 as well. The sample was peripheral blood, taken on day 0 of MenACWY control vaccination. The source of this sequence is an adult in good health. The chain carries TRBV27 and TRBJ2-1; D is perhaps TRBD2 (5 bases). This CDR3 reads CASSLLGDEQFF. In DNA form, the CDR3 reads TGTGCCAGCAGTTTACTCGGGGATGAGCAGTTCTTC.